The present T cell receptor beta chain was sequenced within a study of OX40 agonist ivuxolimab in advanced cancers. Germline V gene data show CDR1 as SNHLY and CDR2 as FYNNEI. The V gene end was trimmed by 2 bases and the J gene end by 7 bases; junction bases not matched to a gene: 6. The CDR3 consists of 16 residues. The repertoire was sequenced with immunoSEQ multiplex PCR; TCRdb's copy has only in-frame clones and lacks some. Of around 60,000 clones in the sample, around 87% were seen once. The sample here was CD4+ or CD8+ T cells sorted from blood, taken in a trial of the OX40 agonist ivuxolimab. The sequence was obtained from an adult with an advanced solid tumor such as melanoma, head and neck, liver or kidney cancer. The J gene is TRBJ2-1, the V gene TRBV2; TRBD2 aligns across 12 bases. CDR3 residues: CASSELGLAGRNEQFF. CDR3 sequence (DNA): TGTGCCAGCAGTGAACTGGGACTAGCGGGCCGAAATGAGCAGTTCTTC.